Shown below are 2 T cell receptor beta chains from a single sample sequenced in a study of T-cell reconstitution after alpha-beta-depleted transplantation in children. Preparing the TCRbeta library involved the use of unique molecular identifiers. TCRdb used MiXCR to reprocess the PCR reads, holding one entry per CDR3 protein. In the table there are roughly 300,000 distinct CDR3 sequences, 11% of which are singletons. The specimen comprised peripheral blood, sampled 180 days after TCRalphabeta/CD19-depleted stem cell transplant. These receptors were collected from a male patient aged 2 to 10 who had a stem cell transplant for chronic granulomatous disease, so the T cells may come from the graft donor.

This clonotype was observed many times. As DNA, the CDR3 is TGCAGTGCTATCATACAGGGGAAAGACTATGGCTACACCTTC. Its protein product is CSAIIQGKDYGYTF. The V and J genes are TRBV20-1 and TRBJ1-2; 7 bases match TRBD1. Germline lookup yields CDR1 DFQATT and CDR2 SNEGSKA (reference sequence). The trim removed 4 bases at V and 3 bases at J, leaving 8 bases unmatched. This CDR3 region has 14 residues.

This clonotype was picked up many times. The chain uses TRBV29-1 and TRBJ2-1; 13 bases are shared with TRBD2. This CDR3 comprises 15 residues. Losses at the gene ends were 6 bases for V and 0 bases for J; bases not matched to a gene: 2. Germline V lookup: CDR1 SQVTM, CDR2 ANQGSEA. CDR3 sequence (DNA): TGCAGCGTATGGACTAGCGGGAGCTCCTACAATGAGCAGTTCTTC. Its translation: CSVWTSGSSYNEQFF.